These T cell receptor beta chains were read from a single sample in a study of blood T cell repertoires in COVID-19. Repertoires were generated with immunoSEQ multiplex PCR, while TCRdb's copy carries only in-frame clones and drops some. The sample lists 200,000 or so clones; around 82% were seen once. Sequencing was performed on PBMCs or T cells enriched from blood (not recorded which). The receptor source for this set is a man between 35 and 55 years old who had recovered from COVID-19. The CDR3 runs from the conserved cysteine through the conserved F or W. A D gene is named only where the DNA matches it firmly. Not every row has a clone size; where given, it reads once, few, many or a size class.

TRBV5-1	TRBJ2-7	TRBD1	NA	CASSLGQGAYEQYF	TGCGCCAGCAGCTTGGGACAGGGGGCCTACGAGCAGTACTTC
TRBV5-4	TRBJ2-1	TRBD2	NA	CASSLLTSGYNEQFF	TGTGCCAGCAGCCTCCTGACTAGCGGGTACAATGAGCAGTTCTTC
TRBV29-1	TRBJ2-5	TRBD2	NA	CSVEKLAGNMETQYF	TGCAGCGTTGAGAAGCTAGCGGGGAACATGGAGACCCAGTACTTC
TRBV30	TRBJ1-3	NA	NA	CAWSVRGSSGNTIYF	TGTGCCTGGAGTGTAAGAGGTAGCTCTGGAAACACCATATATTTT
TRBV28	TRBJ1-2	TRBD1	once	CASYWGQSYGYTF	TGTGCCAGCTATTGGGGACAGAGCTATGGCTACACCTTC
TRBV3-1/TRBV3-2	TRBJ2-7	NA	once	CASSHTQGFDYEQYF	TGTGCCAGCAGCCACACACAGGGATTTGACTACGAGCAGTACTTC
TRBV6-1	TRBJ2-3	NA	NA	CASSETSYGTLRADTQYF	TGTGCCAGCAGTGAAACGAGCTACGGGACACTCAGAGCAGATACGCAGTATTTT
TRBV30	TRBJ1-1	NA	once	CAWSWRQEAFF	TGTGCCTGGAGTTGGAGACAGGAAGCTTTCTTT
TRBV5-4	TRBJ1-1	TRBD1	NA	CASSLGTDRSTEAFF	TGTGCCAGCAGCTTGGGAACGGACAGGAGCACTGAAGCTTTCTTT
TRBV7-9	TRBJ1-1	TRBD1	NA	CASSPGTGWHFDTEAFF	TGTGCCAGCAGCCCCGGGACAGGGTGGCACTTTGACACTGAAGCTTTCTTT
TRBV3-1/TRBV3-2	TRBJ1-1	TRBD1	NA	CASSLMLWTGGDGTFF	TGTGCCAGCAGCCTTATGCTGTGGACAGGGGGCGACGGGACTTTCTTT
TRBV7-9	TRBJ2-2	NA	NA	CASSPIGGGYSGELFF	TGTGCCAGCAGCCCGATCGGTGGGGGGTATTCCGGGGAGCTGTTTTTT
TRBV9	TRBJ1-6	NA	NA	CASSGGPYVGNSPLHF	TGTGCCAGCAGCGGAGGCCCTTACGTTGGTAATTCACCCCTCCACTTT
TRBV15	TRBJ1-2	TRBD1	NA	CATSRDRAPGGGYTF	TGTGCCACCAGCAGGGACAGGGCTCCTGGGGGTGGCTACACCTTC
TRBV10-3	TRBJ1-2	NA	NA	CAISSGQGNGYTF	TGTGCCATCAGTTCGGGACAAGGAAATGGCTACACCTTC
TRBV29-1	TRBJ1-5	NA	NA	CSVEPGPNQPQHF	TGCAGCGTTGAACCAGGTCCAAATCAGCCCCAGCATTTT
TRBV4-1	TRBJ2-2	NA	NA	CASSQVPQGTGELFF	TGCGCCAGCAGCCAAGTCCCTCAGGGAACCGGGGAGCTGTTTTTT
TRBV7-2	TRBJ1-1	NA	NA	CASSLGGGLGTEAFF	TGTGCCAGCAGCTTAGGCGGGGGGCTCGGCACTGAAGCTTTCTTT
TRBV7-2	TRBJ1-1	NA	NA	CASSVRVGTNTEAFF	TGTGCCAGCAGCGTCAGGGTTGGAACGAACACTGAAGCTTTCTTT
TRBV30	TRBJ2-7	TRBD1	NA	CAWSVRRTGVREQYF	TGTGCCTGGAGTGTACGGAGGACAGGGGTGCGCGAGCAGTACTTC
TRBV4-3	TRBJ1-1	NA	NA	CASSQEGRNTEAFF	TGCGCCAGCAGCCAAGAGGGCCGGAACACTGAAGCTTTCTTT
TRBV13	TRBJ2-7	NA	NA	CASSDSRSYEQYF	TGTGCCAGCAGCGACAGCCGCTCCTACGAGCAGTACTTC
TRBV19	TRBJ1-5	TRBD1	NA	CASSMGQGYQPQHF	TGTGCCAGTAGTATGGGACAGGGCTATCAGCCCCAGCATTTT
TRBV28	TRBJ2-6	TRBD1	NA	CASSRQGSGANVLTF	TGTGCCAGCAGTAGACAGGGGTCTGGGGCCAACGTCCTGACTTTC
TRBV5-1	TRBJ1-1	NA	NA	CASSLGPGRQNTEAFF	TGCGCCAGCAGCTTAGGACCGGGGAGACAGAACACTGAAGCTTTCTTT
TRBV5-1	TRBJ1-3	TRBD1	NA	CASSFGTDSGNTIYF	TGCGCCAGCAGCTTCGGGACAGACTCTGGAAACACCATATATTTT
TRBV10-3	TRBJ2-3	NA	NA	CAISEMRDTQYF	TGTGCCATCAGTGAGATGAGAGATACGCAGTATTTT
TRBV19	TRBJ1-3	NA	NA	CASRDPGVSGNTIYF	TGTGCCAGTAGAGATCCGGGGGTCTCTGGAAACACCATATATTTT
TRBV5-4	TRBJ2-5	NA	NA	CASSLRQGGETQYF	TGTGCCAGCAGCTTGAGGCAGGGGGGAGAGACCCAGTACTTC
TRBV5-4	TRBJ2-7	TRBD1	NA	CASSLAGQSYEQYF	TGTGCCAGCAGCTTGGCGGGACAGTCCTACGAGCAGTACTTC
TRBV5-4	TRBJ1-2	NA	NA	CASSVGQTYGYTF	TGTGCCAGCAGCGTAGGACAGACCTATGGCTACACCTTC